Below, one T cell receptor beta chain is given with its context. Its cognate antigen has yet to be identified. The record has no base qualities; no much larger clone is one base away. CDR1 and CDR2 are drawn from the germline V gene (reference sequence): LNHDA, SQIVND. V loses 0 bases, J loses 3 bases, and the germline ends lie 12 bases apart. Spanning cysteine to phenylalanine, the CDR3 consists of 16 amino acids. Just CDR3 DNA is preserved here, 48 bases in frame from base 1. The record originates from a study of T cell responses to AZD1222 COVID-19 vaccine listed by TCRdb under 2021. Context from the whole study: AZD1222 recipients with second doses at about 4 weeks or about 12 weeks were pooled, because spike-specific TCR depth and breadth did not differ between schedules. A total of 230 to 250 trial participants underwent TCR sequencing, of whom about 210 received two doses of AZD1222 and 26 received two doses of the MenACWY control vaccine. Trial participants were enrolled by age into subgroups of 18-55, 56-69 and 70-plus years, and around 150, 28 and 57 TCR-sequenced participants, respectively, were included in these subgroups.

The CDR3 regions of human TCRbeta chains were subjected to immunosequencing. In the source study's methods: Repertoire TCRs were matched against a reference library of SARS-CoV-2-specific TCRs generated with the MIRA antigen-specificity platform. Breadth was defined as the fraction of unique TCRs that were SARS-CoV-2-associated. Depth was defined as the fraction of total T cells that were SARS-CoV-2-associated. Using the MIRA data, each spike-specific TCR was assigned both to the spike region to which the TCR was reactive and to a CD4 or CD8 class. Log10-transformed breadth and depth values were compared by one-way ANOVA with Sidak's multiple comparisons tests. TCRdb holds this immuneACCESS table with in-frame rearrangements only. Some clones are missing; in checked studies, unresolved V genes explain under half, and the rest has no known cause. D and trimming come from the DNA, and the V and J calls and clone size come from that table. The table for this sample lists over 150,000 clones; 87% of them were counted only once. The top ten constitute 2% to 3% of the sample.

What the authors observed across the whole study: In the small 56-69-year group, the increase in depth fell short of significance, most likely because of low power. Only six or seven AZD1222 recipients were SARS-CoV-2 seropositive at baseline, limiting conclusions about previously exposed vaccinees. Because no day 14 peak-response samples were available, repertoires were characterized only after the peak T cell response. Most participants were white British and females outnumbered males, and the authors suggested that clonal diversity may have been underestimated. CD4 TCRs associated with the vaccine covered the entire spike protein, and the dominant responses were in regions 160-218 and 743-854. Nearly half of unique spike-specific TCRs reportedly recognized epitopes outside regions mutated in the B.1.351 and B.1.1.7 variants. A significant rise in spike-specific TCR breadth and depth was observed after two AZD1222 doses relative to day 0 and relative to MenACWY recipients.

The time point tag for this specimen amounts to: baseline before first vaccination. Samples from vaccinated people were obtained from the UK trials COV001 and COV002, which included a single-blind randomized controlled phase 2/3 trial of AZD1222 (ChAdOx1 nCoV-19) in healthy adults. Trial participant PBMC samples were collected at day 0 and day 28 after the second dose for TCRbeta chain sequencing. The receptor comes from an adult in good health. The sample was peripheral blood, taken on day 0 of AZD1222 vaccination. The chain is assembled from TRBV19 and TRBJ2-1; perhaps TRBD2 is the D gene, with 5 bases matching. The CDR3 protein is CASSIDHEGLYNEQFF. The DNA sequence reads TGTGCCAGTAGTATAGACCACGAGGGCCTCTACAATGAGCAGTTCTTC.